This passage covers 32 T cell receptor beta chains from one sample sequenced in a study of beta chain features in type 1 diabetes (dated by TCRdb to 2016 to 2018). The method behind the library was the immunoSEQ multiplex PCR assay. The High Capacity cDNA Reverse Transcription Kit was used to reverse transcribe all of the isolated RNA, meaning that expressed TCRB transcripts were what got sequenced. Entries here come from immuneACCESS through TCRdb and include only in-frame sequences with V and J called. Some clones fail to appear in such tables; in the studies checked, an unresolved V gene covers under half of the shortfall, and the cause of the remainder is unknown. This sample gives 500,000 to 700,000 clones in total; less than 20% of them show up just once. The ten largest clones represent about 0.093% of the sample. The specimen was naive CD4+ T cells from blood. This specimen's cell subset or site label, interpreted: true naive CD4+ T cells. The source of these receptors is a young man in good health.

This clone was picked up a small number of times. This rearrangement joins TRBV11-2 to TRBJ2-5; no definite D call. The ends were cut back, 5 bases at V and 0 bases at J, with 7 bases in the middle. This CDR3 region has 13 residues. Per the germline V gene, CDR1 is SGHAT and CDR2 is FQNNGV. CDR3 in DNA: TGTGCCAGCAGCAAGGGTTACCAAGAGACCCAGTACTTC. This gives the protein CASSKGYQETQYF.

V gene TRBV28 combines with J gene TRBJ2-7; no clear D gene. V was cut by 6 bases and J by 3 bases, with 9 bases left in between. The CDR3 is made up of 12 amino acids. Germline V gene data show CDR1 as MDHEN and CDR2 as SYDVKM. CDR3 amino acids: CASRSSVYEQYF. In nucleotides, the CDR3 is TGTGCCAGCAGGTCCTCGGTCTACGAGCAGTACTTC.

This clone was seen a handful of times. CDR3 nucleotides: TGTGCCAGTAGTCTTCTAGCGGGGGCTAGCACAGATACGCAGTATTTT. Translating it yields CASSLLAGASTDTQYF. The chain links TRBV19 to TRBJ2-3; 10 bases line up with TRBD2. The CDR3 sequence is 16 residues long. Germline lookup yields CDR1 LNHDA and CDR2 SQIVND (reference sequence). The V segment lost 5 bases and the J segment 0 bases; nucleotides outside the gene matches: 5.

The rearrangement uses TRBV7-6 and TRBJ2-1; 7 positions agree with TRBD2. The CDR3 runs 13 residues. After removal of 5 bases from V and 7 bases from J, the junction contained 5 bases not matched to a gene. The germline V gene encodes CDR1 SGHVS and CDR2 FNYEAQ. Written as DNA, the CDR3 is TGTGCCAGCAGCCAAATCGGGGGGAATGAGCAGTTCTTC. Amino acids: CASSQIGGNEQFF. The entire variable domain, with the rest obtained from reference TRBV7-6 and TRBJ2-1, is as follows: GAGVSQSPRYKVTKRGQDVALRCDPISGHVSLYWYRQALGQGPEFLTYFNYEAQQDKSGLPNDRFSAERPEGSISTLTIQRTEQRDSAMYRCASSQIGGNEQFFGPGTRLTVL.

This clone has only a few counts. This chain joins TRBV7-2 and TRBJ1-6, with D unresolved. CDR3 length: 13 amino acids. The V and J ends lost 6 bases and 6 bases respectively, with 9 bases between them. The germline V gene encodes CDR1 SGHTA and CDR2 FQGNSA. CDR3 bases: TGTGCCAGCAGGCTGTGGGGTAATTCACCCCTCCACTTT. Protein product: CASRLWGNSPLHF.

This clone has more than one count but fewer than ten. The CDR3 is CASSLFGGNTIYF. CDR3 coding DNA: TGTGCCAGCAGTTTATTCGGGGGAAACACCATATATTTT. The chain is built from TRBV28 and TRBJ1-3; D gene unclear. Germline-derived CDR1 and CDR2 are MDHEN and SYDVKM. The CDR3 loop spans 13 amino acids. Trimming removed 1 base from V and 4 bases from J, with 5 bases in between.

CDR3 region: CSVAGTGNRRDYGYTF. As DNA, the CDR3 is TGCAGCGTTGCAGGGACAGGGAACAGGAGGGACTATGGCTACACCTTC. This chain links TRBV29-1 with TRBJ1-2; TRBD1 aligns across 9 bases. V lost 4 bases to trimming and J lost 3 bases; unmatched junction nucleotides: 12. Germline V gene data show CDR1 as SQVTM and CDR2 as ANQGSEA. The CDR3 spans 16 residues.

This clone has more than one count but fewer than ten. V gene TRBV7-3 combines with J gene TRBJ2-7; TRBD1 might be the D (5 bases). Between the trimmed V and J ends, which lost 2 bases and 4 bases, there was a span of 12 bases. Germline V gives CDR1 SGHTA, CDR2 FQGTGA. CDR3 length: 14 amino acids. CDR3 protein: CASSLSSGIYEQYF. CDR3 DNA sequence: TGTGCCAGCAGCTTATCGTCAGGGATTTACGAGCAGTACTTC.

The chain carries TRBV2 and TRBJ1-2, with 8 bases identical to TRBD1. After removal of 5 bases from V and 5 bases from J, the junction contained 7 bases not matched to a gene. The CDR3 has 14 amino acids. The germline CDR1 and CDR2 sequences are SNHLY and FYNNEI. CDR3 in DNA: TGTGCCAGCAGTAGCAGGGGGCAGGGTTATGGCTACACCTTC. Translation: CASSSRGQGYGYTF.

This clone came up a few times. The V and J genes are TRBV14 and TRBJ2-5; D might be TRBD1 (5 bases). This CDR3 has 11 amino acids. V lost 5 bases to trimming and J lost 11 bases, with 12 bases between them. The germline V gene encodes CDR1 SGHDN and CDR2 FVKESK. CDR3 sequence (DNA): TGTGCCAGCAGCAAAGGACATATACAGTACTTC. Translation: CASSKGHIQYF.

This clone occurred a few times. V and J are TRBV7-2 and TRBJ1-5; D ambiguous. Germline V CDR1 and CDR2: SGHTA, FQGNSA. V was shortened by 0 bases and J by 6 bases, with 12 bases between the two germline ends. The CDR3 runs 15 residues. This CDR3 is CASSLADSPSQPQHF. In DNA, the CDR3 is TGTGCCAGCAGCTTAGCGGACTCCCCGAGTCAGCCCCAGCATTTT.

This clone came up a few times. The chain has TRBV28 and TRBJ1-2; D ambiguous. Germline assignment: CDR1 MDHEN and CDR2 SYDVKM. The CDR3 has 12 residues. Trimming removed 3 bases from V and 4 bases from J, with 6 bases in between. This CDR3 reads CASSFITYGYTF. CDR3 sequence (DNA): TGTGCCAGCAGTTTTATCACCTATGGCTACACCTTC.

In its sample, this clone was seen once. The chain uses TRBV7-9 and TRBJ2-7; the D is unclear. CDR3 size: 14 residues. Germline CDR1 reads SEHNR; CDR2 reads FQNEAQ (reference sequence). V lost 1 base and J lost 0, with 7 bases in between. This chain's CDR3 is CASSLGVSSYEQYF. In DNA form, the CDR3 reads TGTGCCAGCAGCTTAGGCGTTAGCTCCTACGAGCAGTACTTC.

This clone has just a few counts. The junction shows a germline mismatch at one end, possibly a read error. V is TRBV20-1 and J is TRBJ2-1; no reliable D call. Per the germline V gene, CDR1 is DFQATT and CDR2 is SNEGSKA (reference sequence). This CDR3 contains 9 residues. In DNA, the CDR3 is TGCAGTGCTAGAGATCCTAGAGTCTTC. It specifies CSARDPRVF.

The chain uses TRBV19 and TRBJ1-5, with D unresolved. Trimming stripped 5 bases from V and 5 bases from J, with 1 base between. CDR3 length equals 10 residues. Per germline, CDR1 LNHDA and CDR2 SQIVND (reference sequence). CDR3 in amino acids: CASSYQPQHF. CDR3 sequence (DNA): TGTGCCAGTAGTTATCAGCCCCAGCATTTT.

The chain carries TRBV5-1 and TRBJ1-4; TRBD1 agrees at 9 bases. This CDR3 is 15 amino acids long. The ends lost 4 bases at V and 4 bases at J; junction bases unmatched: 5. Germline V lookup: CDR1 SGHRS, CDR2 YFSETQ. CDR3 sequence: CASSPGTGLNEKLFF. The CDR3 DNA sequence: TGCGCCAGCAGCCCGGGGACAGGGCTTAATGAAAAACTGTTTTTT.

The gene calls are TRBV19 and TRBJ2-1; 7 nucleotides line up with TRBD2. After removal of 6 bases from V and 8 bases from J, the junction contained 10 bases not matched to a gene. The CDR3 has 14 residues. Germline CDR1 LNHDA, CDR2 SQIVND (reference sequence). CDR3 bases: TGTGCCAGTAGCCCGGGACTAACCCCCCATGAGCAGTTCTTC. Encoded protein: CASSPGLTPHEQFF. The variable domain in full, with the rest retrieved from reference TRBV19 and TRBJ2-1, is DGGITQSPKYLFRKEGQNVTLSCEQNLNHDAMYWYRQDPGQGLRLIYYSQIVNDFQKGDIAEGYSVSREKKESFPLTVTSAQKNPTAFYLCASSPGLTPHEQFFGPGTRLTVL.

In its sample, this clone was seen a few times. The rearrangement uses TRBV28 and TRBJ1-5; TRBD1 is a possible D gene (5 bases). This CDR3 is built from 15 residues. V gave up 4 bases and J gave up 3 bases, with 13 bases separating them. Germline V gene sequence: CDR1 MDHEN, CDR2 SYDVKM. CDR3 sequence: CASSSSSGYNQPQHF. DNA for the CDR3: TGTGCCAGCAGTTCCTCTTCAGGGTACAATCAGCCCCAGCATTTT.

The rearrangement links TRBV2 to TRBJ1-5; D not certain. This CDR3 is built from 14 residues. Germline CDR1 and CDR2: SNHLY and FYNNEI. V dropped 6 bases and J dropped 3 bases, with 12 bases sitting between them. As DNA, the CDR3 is TGTGCCAGCAGACGCGAGGCAACCAATCAGCCCCAGCATTTT. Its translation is CASRREATNQPQHF.

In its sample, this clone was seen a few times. CDR3 nucleotide sequence: TGTGCCAGCAGCTCCTTCACTCAAGAGACCCAGTACTTC. Amino acid sequence: CASSSFTQETQYF. The chain uses TRBV7-6 and TRBJ2-5; no clear D. Trimming took 4 bases from V and 2 from J, leaving 8 bases between them. Germline assignment: CDR1 SGHVS and CDR2 FNYEAQ. CDR3 length equals 13 residues.

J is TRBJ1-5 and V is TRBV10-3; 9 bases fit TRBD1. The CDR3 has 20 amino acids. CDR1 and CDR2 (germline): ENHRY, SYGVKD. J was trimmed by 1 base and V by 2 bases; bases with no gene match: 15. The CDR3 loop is CAISEEGIGQGITSNQPQHF. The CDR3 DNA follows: TGTGCCATCAGTGAGGAGGGGATCGGACAGGGGATTACGAGCAATCAGCCCCAGCATTTT.

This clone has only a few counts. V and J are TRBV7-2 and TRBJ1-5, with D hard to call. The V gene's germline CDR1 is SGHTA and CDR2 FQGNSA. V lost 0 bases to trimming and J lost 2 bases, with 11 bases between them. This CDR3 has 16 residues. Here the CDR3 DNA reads TGTGCCAGCAGCTTAGCGTCGGGGAGTGGCAATCAGCCCCAGCATTTT. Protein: CASSLASGSGNQPQHF. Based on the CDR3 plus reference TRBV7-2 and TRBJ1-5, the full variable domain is GAGVSQSPSNKVTEKGKDVELRCDPISGHTALYWYRQSLGQGLEFLIYFQGNSAPDKSGLPSDRFSAERTGGSVSTLTIQRTQQEDSAVYLCASSLASGSGNQPQHFGDGTRLSIL.

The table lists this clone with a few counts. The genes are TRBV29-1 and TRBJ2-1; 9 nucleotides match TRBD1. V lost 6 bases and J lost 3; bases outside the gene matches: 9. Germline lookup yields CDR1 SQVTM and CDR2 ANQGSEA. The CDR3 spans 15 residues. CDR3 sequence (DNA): TGCAGCGTCCGAACCGGGACAGGGATCTACAATGAGCAGTTCTTC. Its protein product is CSVRTGTGIYNEQFF.

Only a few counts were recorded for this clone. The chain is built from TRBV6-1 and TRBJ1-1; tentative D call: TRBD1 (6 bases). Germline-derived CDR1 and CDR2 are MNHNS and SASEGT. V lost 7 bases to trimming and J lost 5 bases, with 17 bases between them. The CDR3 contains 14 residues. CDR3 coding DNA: TGTGCCAGCACCCAGCCAGGGGCAGGTACTGAAGCTTTCTTT. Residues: CASTQPGAGTEAFF.

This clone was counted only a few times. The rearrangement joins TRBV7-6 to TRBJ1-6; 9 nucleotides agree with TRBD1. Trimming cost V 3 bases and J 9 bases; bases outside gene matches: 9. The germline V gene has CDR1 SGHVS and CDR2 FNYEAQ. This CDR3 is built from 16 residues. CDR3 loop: CASSFFGTGNGSPLHF. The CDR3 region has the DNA TGTGCCAGCAGCTTTTTCGGGACAGGGAACGGTTCACCCCTCCACTTT. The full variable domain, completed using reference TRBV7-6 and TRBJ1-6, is GAGVSQSPRYKVTKRGQDVALRCDPISGHVSLYWYRQALGQGPEFLTYFNYEAQQDKSGLPNDRFSAERPEGSISTLTIQRTEQRDSAMYRCASSFFGTGNGSPLHFGNGTRLTVT.

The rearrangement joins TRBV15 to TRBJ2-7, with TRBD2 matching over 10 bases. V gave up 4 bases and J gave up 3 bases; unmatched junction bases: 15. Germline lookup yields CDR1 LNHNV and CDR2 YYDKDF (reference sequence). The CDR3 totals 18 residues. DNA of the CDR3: TGTGCCACCAGCAACTTTGGGACGTGGACTAGCGGCAACTACGAGCAGTACTTC. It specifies CATSNFGTWTSGNYEQYF.

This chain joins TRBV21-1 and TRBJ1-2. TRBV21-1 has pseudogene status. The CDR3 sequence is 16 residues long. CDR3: CASSKEEPRALYGYTF. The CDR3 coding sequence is TGTGCCAGCAGCAAAGAAGAGCCACGGGCGCTCTATGGCTACACCTTC.

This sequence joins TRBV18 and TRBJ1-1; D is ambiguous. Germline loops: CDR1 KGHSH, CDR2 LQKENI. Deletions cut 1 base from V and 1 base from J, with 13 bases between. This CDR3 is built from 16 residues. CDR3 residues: CASSPRSDSSNTEAFF. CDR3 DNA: TGTGCCAGCTCACCACGTTCCGATTCGTCGAACACTGAAGCTTTCTTT.

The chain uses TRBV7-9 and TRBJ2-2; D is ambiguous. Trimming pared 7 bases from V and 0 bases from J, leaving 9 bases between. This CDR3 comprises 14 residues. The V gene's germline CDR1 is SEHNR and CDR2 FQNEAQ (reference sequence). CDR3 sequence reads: CASTSSANTGELFF. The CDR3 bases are TGTGCCAGCACCTCTTCGGCGAACACCGGGGAGCTGTTTTTT.

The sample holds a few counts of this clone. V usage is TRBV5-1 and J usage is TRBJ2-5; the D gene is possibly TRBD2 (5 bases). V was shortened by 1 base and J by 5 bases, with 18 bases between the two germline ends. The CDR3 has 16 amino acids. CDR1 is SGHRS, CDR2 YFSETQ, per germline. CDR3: CASSLNLGSGGETQYF. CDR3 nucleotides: TGCGCCAGCAGCTTGAATTTGGGAAGCGGCGGGGAGACCCAGTACTTC.

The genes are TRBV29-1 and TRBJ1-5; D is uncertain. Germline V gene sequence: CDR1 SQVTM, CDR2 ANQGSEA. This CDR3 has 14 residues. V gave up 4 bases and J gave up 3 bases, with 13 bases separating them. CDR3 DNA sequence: TGCAGCGTTGTCGGCGGCGGCTCCAATCAGCCCCAGCATTTT. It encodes CSVVGGGSNQPQHF.

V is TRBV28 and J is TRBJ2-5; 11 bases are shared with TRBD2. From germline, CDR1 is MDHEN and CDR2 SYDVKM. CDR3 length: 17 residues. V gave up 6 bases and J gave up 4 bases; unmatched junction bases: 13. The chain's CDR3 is CASRLRLLAGVRETQYF. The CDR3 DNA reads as TGTGCCAGCAGGCTGCGATTACTAGCGGGAGTACGAGAGACCCAGTACTTC.